The T cell receptor (beta chain) described here comes from a study of blood T cells in healthy people across ages. Broader study findings: Diversity estimates from one million T cells were considered underestimates.

Sample-barcoded 5' priming and a J-beta primer mix drove a second PCR of roughly 7 to 11 cycles. TCRdb reanalysed the 5' RACE reads using MiXCR and keeps one entry per CDR3 protein. The table records approximately 1,700,000 distinct CDR3 sequences, approximately 40% of them present only once. This clonotype was detected only a few times. Its antigen is still unknown. The CDR3 is 17 amino acids. V lost 1 base to trimming and J lost 0 bases, with 18 bases between them. Germline values: CDR1 DFQATT, CDR2 SNEGSKA (reference sequence). The sequencing sample was made of blood. The J gene is TRBJ1-1, the V gene TRBV20-1, with D possibly TRBD1 on 6 matching bases. The TCR originated in a human donor in good health. CDR3 residues: CSARGAHRDNLNTEAFF. The CDR3 DNA reads as TGCAGTGCTAGAGGGGCCCACCGGGACAACCTGAACACTGAAGCTTTCTTT.